The present T cell receptor (beta chain) was sequenced within a study of Ad26.COV2.S vaccination and SARS-CoV-2 variants. Treatment of the sample: about 20 received Ad26.COV2.S at low or high dose, single or two shots; about 5 received placebo; per-sample allocation not given. Specimens were obtained on day 63 following the first vaccine or placebo injection. Sequencing was performed with immunoSEQ multiplex PCR; in TCRdb, only in-frame clones are kept and a portion is missing. Here the sample spans 440,000 or so clones, roughly 90% being singletons. CDR1 is MNHNY, CDR2 SVGAGI, per germline (reference sequence). Trimming took 5 bases from V and 7 from J; bases not matched to a gene: 7. CDR3 length equals 15 residues.

J is TRBJ1-6 and V is TRBV6-6, with TRBD1 identical over 8 bases. The sample was peripheral blood, taken in a trial of Ad26.COV2.S vaccine versus placebo. The TCR originated in a person aged 18 to 65 who received the Ad26.COV2.S COVID-19 vaccine or a placebo. The CDR3 reads CASSQGQGVNSPLHF. In nucleotides, the CDR3 is TGTGCCAGCAGTCAAGGACAGGGAGTAAATTCACCCCTCCACTTT.